This TCR beta chain emerged from a study of T cells in Graves' hyperthyroidism and ophthalmopathy. Researchers amplified the TCR beta CDR3 regions from RNA transcripts. With the HTBI primer set, the TCR CDR3 went through a first round of RT-PCR. MiXCR, applied by TCRdb to the multiplex PCR reads, yields one record per CDR3 protein. This sample has about 560,000 distinct CDR3 sequences, with 15% to 20% found just once. Absent ophthalmopathy progression within 18 months defined stable Graves' hyperthyroidism. Those patients with uncontrolled infection, other autoimmune disease, pregnancy or lactation were excluded. Diagnoses used clinical symptoms, serum thyroxine and TRAb, thyroid ultrasound and orbital computed tomography. Trimming stripped 3 bases from V and 5 bases from J, with 13 bases between. The CDR3 consists of 15 residues. Germline V lookup: CDR1 MNHNS, CDR2 SASEGT. This clonotype was detected a few times.

The material sequenced was blood. This receptor was obtained from a woman under 30 with Graves' hyperthyroidism. The V call is TRBV6-1, the J call TRBJ1-4, with D maybe TRBD1 (5 bases). CDR3 in amino acids: CASSDAGNPNEKLFF. In DNA, the CDR3 is TGTGCCAGCAGTGATGCAGGGAACCCAAATGAAAAACTGTTTTTT.